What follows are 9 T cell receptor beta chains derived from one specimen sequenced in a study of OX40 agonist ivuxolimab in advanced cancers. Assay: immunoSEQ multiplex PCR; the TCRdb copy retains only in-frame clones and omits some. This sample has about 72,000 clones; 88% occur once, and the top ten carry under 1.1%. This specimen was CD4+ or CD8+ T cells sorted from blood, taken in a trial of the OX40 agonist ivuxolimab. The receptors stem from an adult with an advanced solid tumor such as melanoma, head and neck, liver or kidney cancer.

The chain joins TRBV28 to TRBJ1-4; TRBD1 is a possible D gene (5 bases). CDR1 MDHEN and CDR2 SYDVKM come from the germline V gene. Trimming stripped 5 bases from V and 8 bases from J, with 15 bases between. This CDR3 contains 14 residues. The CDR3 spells CASSGAGRGEKLFF. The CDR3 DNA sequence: TGTGCCAGCAGTGGTGCGGGGCGCGGCGAAAAACTGTTTTTT.

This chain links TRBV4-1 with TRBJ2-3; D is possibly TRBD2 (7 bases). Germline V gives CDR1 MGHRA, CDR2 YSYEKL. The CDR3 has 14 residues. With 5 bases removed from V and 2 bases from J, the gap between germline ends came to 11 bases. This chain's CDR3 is CASSWGGPTDTQYF. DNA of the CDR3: TGCGCCAGCAGCTGGGGGGGCCCCACAGATACGCAGTATTTT.

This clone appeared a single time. The CDR3 DNA reads TGTGCCAGCTCACGCGGACTAGCGGGAGCACTTTGGAATGAGCAGTTCTTC. Translating gives CASSRGLAGALWNEQFF. The chain carries TRBV18 and TRBJ2-1; 13 nucleotides match TRBD2. There are 17 residues in the CDR3. V was pared by 4 bases and J by 7 bases, with 10 bases of the junction left unmatched. From germline, CDR1 is KGHSH and CDR2 LQKENI.

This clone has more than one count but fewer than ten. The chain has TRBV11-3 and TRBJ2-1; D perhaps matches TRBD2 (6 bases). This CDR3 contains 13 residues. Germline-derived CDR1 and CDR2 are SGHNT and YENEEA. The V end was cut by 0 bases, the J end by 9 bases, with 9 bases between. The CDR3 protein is CASSLDMGGEQFF. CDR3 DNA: TGTGCCAGCAGCTTAGATATGGGAGGTGAGCAGTTCTTC.

The CDR3 DNA reads TGTGCCATCAAAGGCGCCTTCAGCACAGATACGCAGTATTTT. Its protein is CAIKGAFSTDTQYF. The rearrangement links TRBV10-3 to TRBJ2-3; D unresolved. Per germline, CDR1 ENHRY and CDR2 SYGVKD. The V gene lost 7 bases and the J gene lost 0 bases, with 11 bases spanning the gap. The length of the CDR3 is 14 residues.

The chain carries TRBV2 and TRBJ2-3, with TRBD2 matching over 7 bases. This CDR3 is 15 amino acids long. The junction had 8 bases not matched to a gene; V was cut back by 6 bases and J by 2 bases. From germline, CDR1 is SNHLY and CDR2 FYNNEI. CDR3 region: CASRGGKGNTDTQYF. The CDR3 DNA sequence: TGTGCCAGCAGGGGGGGGAAAGGGAACACAGATACGCAGTATTTT.

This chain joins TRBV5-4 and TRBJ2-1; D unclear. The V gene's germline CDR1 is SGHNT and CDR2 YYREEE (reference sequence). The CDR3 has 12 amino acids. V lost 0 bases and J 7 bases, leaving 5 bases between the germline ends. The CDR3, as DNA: TGTGCCAGCAGCTTGGTTCCGAATGAGCAGTTCTTC. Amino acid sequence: CASSLVPNEQFF.

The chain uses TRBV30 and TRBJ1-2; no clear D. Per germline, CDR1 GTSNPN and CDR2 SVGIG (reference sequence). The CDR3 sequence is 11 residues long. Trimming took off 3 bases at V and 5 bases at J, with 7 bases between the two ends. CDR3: CAWRAGYGYTF. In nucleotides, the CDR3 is TGTGCCTGGAGGGCAGGTTATGGCTACACCTTC.

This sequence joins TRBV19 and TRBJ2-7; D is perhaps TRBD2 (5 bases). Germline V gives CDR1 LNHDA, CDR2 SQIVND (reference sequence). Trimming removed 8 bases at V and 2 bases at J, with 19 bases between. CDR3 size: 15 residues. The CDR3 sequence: CASSLEATNTYEQYF. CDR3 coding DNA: TGTGCCAGTTCGTTGGAGGCGACCAATACCTACGAGCAGTACTTC.